The T cell receptor beta chain described here comes from a study of cytotoxic CD8 clonotypes in ibrutinib-treated CLL. Whole-study context: Of the patients, around 12 were relapsed/refractory, around 16 treatment-naive and roughly 17 IGHV unmutated. Collecting the response samples happened after a median 12 months of treatment, with a range of 6 to 36. Findings of the study overall: Patients had baseline clonality above age-matched healthy donors, and this clonality moved with circulating CD8+ T-cell counts. Ibrutinib response saw clonality rise, and progression saw it return toward baseline.

Method: immunoSEQ multiplex PCR; TCRdb's copy keeps in-frame clones and lacks some. This table holds 200,000 to 250,000 clones, 70% found once. The CDR3 runs 16 residues. Concerning this clone: Its antigen is not identified.

Here the sequenced sample was PBMCs, taken after 24 months of ibrutinib treatment. The chain carries TRBV1 and TRBJ2-7; TRBD1 is the table's D call and was not checked against the DNA. TRBV1 is labeled a pseudogene. The TCR was taken from a human donor with chronic lymphocytic leukemia. DNA for the CDR3: TGCACCAGCAGTTCGCGAACGGGACAATTCTCCTACGAGCAGTACTTC. Its translation is CTSSSRTGQFSYEQYF.